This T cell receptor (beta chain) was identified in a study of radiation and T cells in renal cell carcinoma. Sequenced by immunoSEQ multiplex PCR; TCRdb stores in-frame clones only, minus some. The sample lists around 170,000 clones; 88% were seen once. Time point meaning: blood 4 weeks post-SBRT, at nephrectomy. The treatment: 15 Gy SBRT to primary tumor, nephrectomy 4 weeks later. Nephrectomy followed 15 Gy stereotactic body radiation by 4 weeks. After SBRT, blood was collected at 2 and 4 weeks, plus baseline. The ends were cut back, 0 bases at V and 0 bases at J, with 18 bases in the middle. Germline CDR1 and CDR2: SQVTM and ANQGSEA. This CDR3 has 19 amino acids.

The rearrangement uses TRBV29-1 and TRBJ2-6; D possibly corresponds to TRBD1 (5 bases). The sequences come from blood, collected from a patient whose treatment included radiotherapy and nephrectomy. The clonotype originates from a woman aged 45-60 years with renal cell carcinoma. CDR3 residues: CSVEDRNRRYSSGANVLTF. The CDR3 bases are TGCAGCGTTGAAGATCGGAACAGGCGCTACAGCTCTGGGGCCAACGTCCTGACTTTC. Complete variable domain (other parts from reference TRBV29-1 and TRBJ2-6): SAVISQKPSRDICQRGTSLTIQCQVDSQVTMMFWYRQQPGQSLTLIATANQGSEATYESGFVIDKFPISRPNLTFSTLTVSNMSPEDSSIYLCSVEDRNRRYSSGANVLTFGAGSRLTVL.